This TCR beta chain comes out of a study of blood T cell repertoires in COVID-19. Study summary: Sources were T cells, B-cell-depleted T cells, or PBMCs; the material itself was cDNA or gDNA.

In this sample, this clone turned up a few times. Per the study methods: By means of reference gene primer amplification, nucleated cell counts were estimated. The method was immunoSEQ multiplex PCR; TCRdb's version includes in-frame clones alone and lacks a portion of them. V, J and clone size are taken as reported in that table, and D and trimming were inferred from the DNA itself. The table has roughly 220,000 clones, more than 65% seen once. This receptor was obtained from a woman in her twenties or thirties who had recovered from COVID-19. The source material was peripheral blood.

Written as DNA, the CDR3 is TGTGCCAGTATAGGACAGGGGCTAGAAGCTTTCTTT. As protein: CASIGQGLEAFF. This rearrangement joins TRBV19 to TRBJ1-1, with 9 bases fitting TRBD1. J was trimmed by 8 bases and V by 7 bases; bases with no gene match: 5. Germline V lookup: CDR1 LNHDA, CDR2 SQIVND (reference sequence). The CDR3 totals 12 residues. The variable domain in full, with the rest retrieved from reference TRBV19 and TRBJ1-1, is DGGITQSPKYLFRKEGQNVTLSCEQNLNHDAMYWYRQDPGQGLRLIYYSQIVNDFQKGDIAEGYSVSREKKESFPLTVTSAQKNPTAFYLCASIGQGLEAFFGQGTRLTVV.